The 15 T cell receptor beta chains below were found in one sample sequenced in a study of T cells after posttransplantation cyclophosphamide. Clones were sequenced by immunoSEQ multiplex PCR, and TCRdb holds only the in-frame ones, with some missing. Altogether about 12,000 clones were found in the sample, and no singletons occur. The sequenced sample was PBMCs. All receptors come from a woman between 35 and 50 years old in good health, CMV-negative, and a related stem cell transplant donor.

This clone has ten or more counts. The chain recombines TRBV6-8 with TRBJ1-5, with D possibly being TRBD1 (6 bases). Per germline, CDR1 MNHGY and CDR2 SAAAGT. This CDR3 region has 16 residues. V lost 5 bases to trimming and J lost 2 bases, with 16 bases between them. The CDR3 DNA follows: TGTGCCAGCAGTCCCTCGGGACAAACCGGCAATCAGCCCCAGCATTTT. This translates into CASSPSGQTGNQPQHF.

This clone was observed many times. This chain links TRBV28 with TRBJ1-1, with D unresolved. CDR3 size: 15 residues. In germline, CDR1 is MDHEN, CDR2 SYDVKM. Trimming left V 1 base short and J 3 bases short, with 12 bases between. The CDR3 nucleotides read TGTGCCAGCAGTTTATCCCTCACTCGGGACACTGAAGCTTTCTTT. Protein sequence: CASSLSLTRDTEAFF.

This clone was counted many times. The chain employs TRBV7-2 and TRBJ2-7; TRBD2 might be the D (6 bases). Looked up from germline, CDR1 is SGHTA and CDR2 is FQGNSA. This CDR3 has 13 residues. V gave up 7 bases and J gave up 7 bases, with 17 bases separating them. The CDR3 protein is CASIQTSWGEQYF. For the CDR3, the DNA is TGTGCCAGCATCCAGACTAGTTGGGGAGAGCAGTACTTC.

This clone turned up a few times. The chain links TRBV29-1 to TRBJ2-1, with a weak D call TRBD2 (7 bases). V lost 3 bases, J lost 8 bases, and 17 bases lay in between. The CDR3 is made up of 14 amino acids. CDR1 and CDR2 (germline): SQVTM, ANQGSEA. In DNA, the CDR3 is TGCAGCGTTGATGGGGGGGCGTTGAGCTATGAGCAGTTCTTC. This gives the protein CSVDGGALSYEQFF.

This clone was seen at least ten times. The chain employs TRBV7-8 and TRBJ2-2; 8 positions agree with TRBD2. Germline V gene sequence: CDR1 SGHVS, CDR2 FQNEAQ. The trim removed 5 bases at V and 3 bases at J, leaving 14 bases unmatched. This CDR3 is 18 amino acids long. The CDR3 region has the DNA TGTGCCAGCAGCCGACCCCAAGTAGCGGGGTCCCACACCGGGGAGCTGTTTTTT. It yields the protein CASSRPQVAGSHTGELFF.

Sample share makes this clone medium-sized (0.01 to 0.1%). This sequence joins TRBV2 and TRBJ1-4; 9 bases agree with TRBD1. The CDR3 has 15 residues. V was clipped by 4 bases and J by 0 bases; unmatched bases: 0. Germline V gives CDR1 SNHLY, CDR2 FYNNEI. The CDR3 here is CASSGTGATNEKLFF. In DNA, the CDR3 is TGTGCCAGCAGTGGGACAGGGGCAACTAATGAAAAACTGTTTTTT. Full variable domain (outside the CDR3, taken from reference TRBV2 and TRBJ1-4): EPEVTQTPSHQVTQMGQEVILRCVPISNHLYFYWYRQILGQKVEFLVSFYNNEISEKSEIFDDQFSVERPDGSNFTLKIRSTKLEDSAMYFCASSGTGATNEKLFFGSGTQLSVL.

This clone came up many times. The chain employs TRBV14 and TRBJ2-7, with 8 bases identical to TRBD1. CDR1 SGHDN and CDR2 FVKESK come from the germline V gene. This CDR3 comprises 14 residues. The V and J ends lost 4 bases and 8 bases, in that order; junction bases with no gene match: 10. CDR3 sequence reads: CASSPGPGGVQQYF. CDR3 coding DNA: TGTGCCAGCAGCCCAGGCCCAGGGGGCGTTCAGCAGTACTTC.

This clone was counted ten times or more. V usage is TRBV29-1 and J usage is TRBJ1-2; D unclear. Looked up from germline, CDR1 is SQVTM and CDR2 is ANQGSEA. This CDR3 has 12 amino acids. V shed 3 bases and J shed 6 bases, with 11 bases lying between them. Here the CDR3 DNA reads TGCAGCGTTGATACGGTGTTCCATGGCTACACCTTC. Amino acids: CSVDTVFHGYTF.

This clone was counted many times. The chain links TRBV5-6 to TRBJ2-7, with a weak D call TRBD1 (6 bases). The length of the CDR3 is 15 residues. Trimming removed 3 bases from V and 1 base from J, with 14 bases in between. Per the germline V gene, CDR1 is SGHDT and CDR2 is YYEEEE. The CDR3 bases are TGTGCCAGCAGCTCCGGACAGCGAATATCCTACGAGCAGTACTTC. It translates to CASSSGQRISYEQYF.

This clone was counted at least ten times. The chain combines TRBV5-4 with TRBJ1-1; D is possibly TRBD1 (5 bases). The CDR3 length is 15 residues. V lost 6 bases, J lost 4 bases, and 19 bases lay in between. From germline, CDR1 is SGHNT and CDR2 YYREEE (reference sequence). In DNA form, the CDR3 reads TGTGCCAGCACCGGTCCGAGGGGTCTCCTCACTGAAGCTTTCTTT. Translated, it gives CASTGPRGLLTEAFF.

Ten or more counts support this clone. This chain joins TRBV24-1 and TRBJ2-1; 9 bases line up with TRBD1. Looked up from germline, CDR1 is KGHDR and CDR2 is SFDVKD. CDR3 size: 15 residues. Trimming removed 9 bases from V and 6 bases from J; junction bases left unmatched: 11. The CDR3 DNA reads TGTGCCACCTCCCACCGGGACAGGGCATCCAATGAGCAGTTCTTC. Protein product: CATSHRDRASNEQFF.

This clone was seen ten or more times. The chain couples TRBV27 to TRBJ1-2; no clear D gene. Germline CDR1 is MNHEY and CDR2 is SMNVEV (reference sequence). V dropped 2 bases and J dropped 6 bases, with 13 bases sitting between them. This CDR3 contains 14 residues. CDR3 loop: CASSLLAGYNGYTF. The CDR3 nucleotides are TGTGCCAGCAGTTTACTCGCGGGGTACAATGGCTACACCTTC.

In this sample, this clone turned up many times. This chain joins TRBV6-1 and TRBJ2-3; 11 nucleotides line up with TRBD2. Trimming took 3 bases from V and 8 from J; bases not matched to a gene: 10. The CDR3 covers 16 residues. Germline assignment: CDR1 MNHNS and CDR2 SASEGT. DNA for the CDR3: TGTGCCAGCAGTGATTTAATAGCGGGGGGGCGCGGTACGCAGTATTTT. Amino acids: CASSDLIAGGRGTQYF.

At least ten counts were recorded for this clone. The chain employs TRBV5-1 and TRBJ1-1; tentatively, D is TRBD1 (6 bases). The CDR3 is 15 amino acids. The germline V gene encodes CDR1 SGHRS and CDR2 YFSETQ. Deletions cut 3 bases from V and 0 bases from J, with 12 bases between. CDR3: CASSSGPGVNTEAFF. Here the CDR3 DNA reads TGCGCCAGCAGCTCGGGCCCAGGGGTGAACACTGAAGCTTTCTTT.

CDR3 protein: CSVEDLGGTSGGASEWAGELFF. DNA of the CDR3: TGCAGCGTTGAAGATCTGGGGGGAACTAGCGGGGGGGCTAGTGAGTGGGCCGGGGAGCTGTTTTTT. The chain links TRBV29-1 to TRBJ2-2; TRBD2 agrees at 13 bases. Germline trimming cut 0 bases from V and 6 bases from J; bases unmatched to any gene: 22. CDR3 length: 22 amino acids. Germline loops: CDR1 SQVTM, CDR2 ANQGSEA.